The 21 T cell receptor beta chains listed next were all sequenced from one sample in a study of shared clonotypes between healthy human individuals. Clones were read by immunoSEQ multiplex PCR, and TCRdb kept only the in-frame ones, dropping some. The sample includes under 2,500,000 clones, about 94% seen only once; the top ten take more than 0.1%. The sequencing input was naive CD4+ T cells sorted from blood. Subset reported: CD45RA+ positively selected. The receptors shown here come from a man between 18 and 29 years old in good health.

The chain links TRBV6-5 to TRBJ2-7, with D perhaps matching TRBD2 (6 bases). The germline gives CDR1 MNHEY, CDR2 SVGAGI. Between the trimmed V and J ends, which lost 5 bases and 6 bases, there was a span of 20 bases. This CDR3 is 15 amino acids long. The CDR3 DNA reads as TGTGCCAGCAGTCAACCGACAGCGACCGGGGGCGAGCAGTACTTC. Amino acid sequence: CASSQPTATGGEQYF.

The CDR3 DNA follows: TGTGCCAGTAGTAAAAGCAGGGAGGCTAACTATGGCTACACCTTC. It translates to CASSKSREANYGYTF. The chain combines TRBV19 with TRBJ1-2, with D maybe TRBD1 (5 bases). This CDR3 comprises 15 residues. V lost 4 bases and J lost 0, with 12 bases in between. Germline CDR1 and CDR2: LNHDA and SQIVND (reference sequence). The full variable domain, with the rest looked up from reference TRBV19 and TRBJ1-2, is DGGITQSPKYLFRKEGQNVTLSCEQNLNHDAMYWYRQDPGQGLRLIYYSQIVNDFQKGDIAEGYSVSREKKESFPLTVTSAQKNPTAFYLCASSKSREANYGYTFGSGTRLTVV.

The rearrangement uses TRBV7-2 and TRBJ1-5, with D perhaps TRBD1 (5 bases). The CDR3 loop spans 13 amino acids. The germline gives CDR1 SGHTA, CDR2 FQGNSA. The germline V and J ends were trimmed by 4 bases and 5 bases, with 9 bases remaining between them. CDR3 loop: CASSWTTHQPQHF. In nucleotides, the CDR3 is TGTGCCAGCAGCTGGACAACTCATCAGCCCCAGCATTTT.

The chain links TRBV12-5 to TRBJ1-1, with 7 bases that match TRBD1. The CDR3 contains 12 residues. The ends lost 5 bases at V and 9 bases at J; junction bases unmatched: 6. Germline V gives CDR1 LGHNT, CDR2 FRNRAP. The DNA of the CDR3 is TGTGCTAGTGGTCCCGGGACAGCTAAAGCTTTCTTT. Its protein is CASGPGTAKAFF. The whole variable domain, filled in from reference TRBV12-5 and TRBJ1-1, reads DARVTQTPRHKVTEMGQEVTMRCQPILGHNTVFWYRQTMMQGLELLAYFRNRAPLDDSGMPKDRFSAEMPDATLATLKIQPSEPRDSAVYFCASGPGTAKAFFGQGTRLTVV.

V usage is TRBV10-3 and J usage is TRBJ1-1; D uncertain. The V end was cut by 0 bases, the J end by 5 bases, with 7 bases between. Germline assignment: CDR1 ENHRY and CDR2 SYGVKD. The CDR3 is made up of 13 amino acids. DNA for the CDR3: TGTGCCATCAGTGAGTCTTTGAGTACTGAAGCTTTCTTT. This translates into CAISESLSTEAFF.

This clone was seen only once. The same CDR3 can be traced to other DNA sequences in this sample. J is TRBJ1-1 and V is TRBV28; no clear D. V dropped 6 bases and J dropped 5 bases, with 7 bases sitting between them. Germline assignment: CDR1 MDHEN and CDR2 SYDVKM. The CDR3 contains 11 residues. The CDR3 DNA is TGTGCCAGCAGGACGGCGACTGAAGCTTTCTTT. Protein product: CASRTATEAFF.

For the CDR3, the DNA is TGTGCCAGCAGCTCGGGGGGCAACTATGGCTACACCTTC. This codes for CASSSGGNYGYTF. The chain joins TRBV7-8 to TRBJ1-2; a possible D gene is TRBD1 (6 bases). The length of the CDR3 is 13 residues. The germline V and J ends were trimmed by 4 bases and 2 bases, with 8 bases remaining between them. CDR1 SGHVS and CDR2 FQNEAQ come from the germline V gene.

The V and J genes are TRBV28 and TRBJ2-7, with TRBD1 matching over 10 bases. Germline lookup yields CDR1 MDHEN and CDR2 SYDVKM. V was pared by 7 bases and J by 3 bases, with 12 bases of the junction left unmatched. The CDR3 is 16 amino acids. CDR3 in DNA: TGTGCCAGCACCTCCCCACCGGGACAGGGGAGCTACGAGCAGTACTTC. It yields the protein CASTSPPGQGSYEQYF.

This sequence joins TRBV6-1 and TRBJ2-4; 14 positions match TRBD2. Germline V gene lookup returns CDR1 MNHNS and CDR2 SASEGT. The CDR3 covers 17 residues. Trimming cost V 2 bases and J 11 bases; bases outside gene matches: 11. For the CDR3, the DNA is TGTGCCAGCAGTGAATCGCGGAGTGGGACTAGCGGGAGTGTTCAGTACTTC. This gives the protein CASSESRSGTSGSVQYF.

The chain links TRBV4-2 to TRBJ2-7; possible D gene TRBD2, 5 bases. V lost 1 base, J lost 1 base, and 14 bases lay in between. Germline loops: CDR1 LGHNA, CDR2 YNFKEQ. The CDR3 is 16 residues long. This CDR3 is CASSQVVSGSSYEQYF. The CDR3 nucleotides read TGTGCCAGCAGCCAAGTGGTGAGCGGAAGTTCCTACGAGCAGTACTTC.

The chain employs TRBV7-2 and TRBJ2-4; D possibly corresponds to TRBD2 (5 bases). CDR1 SGHTA and CDR2 FQGNSA come from the germline V gene. The CDR3 runs 14 residues. The V end lost 3 bases, the J end lost 6 bases, and 12 bases lay between the germline ends. The DNA for the CDR3 is TGTGCCAGCAGCTTCACTCGGGATGGAAACATTCAGTACTTC. As protein: CASSFTRDGNIQYF.

Worth noting for this clone: The same CDR3 is also encoded by other DNA sequences in this sample. V and J are TRBV10-3 and TRBJ1-5; 8 positions agree with TRBD1. This CDR3 is built from 14 residues. Germline V gene sequence: CDR1 ENHRY, CDR2 SYGVKD. Unmatched junction bases numbered 4, after V lost 2 bases and J lost 7 bases. CDR3 sequence reads: CAISEGQGGQPQHF. DNA of the CDR3: TGTGCCATCAGTGAGGGACAGGGTGGCCAGCCCCAGCATTTT.

This chain connects TRBV7-8 to TRBJ2-7; 9 nucleotides align to TRBD1. V lost 2 bases to trimming and J lost 3 bases; unmatched junction nucleotides: 8. The CDR3 is 16 residues long. CDR1 is SGHVS and CDR2 is FQNEAQ in the germline V gene. Here the CDR3 DNA reads TGTGCCAGCAGCTTATCTACAGGGGGCGCCGTCTACGAGCAGTACTTC. Encoded protein: CASSLSTGGAVYEQYF.

This clone appeared once. The rearrangement links TRBV5-6 to TRBJ2-7; a weak D match, TRBD2 (5 bases). Trimming took 3 bases from V and 3 from J, leaving 16 bases between them. Germline CDR1 and CDR2: SGHDT and YYEEEE. This CDR3 has 15 residues. For the CDR3, the DNA is TGTGCCAGCAGCTGGACTGACTATACTCACTACGAGCAGTACTTC. Amino acid sequence: CASSWTDYTHYEQYF.

This sequence joins TRBV4-2 and TRBJ1-1, with D maybe TRBD1 (5 bases). Germline V lookup: CDR1 LGHNA, CDR2 YNFKEQ. The length of the CDR3 is 19 residues. Trimming shortened V by 0 bases and J by 0 bases, and 20 bases separated the two germline ends. The CDR3 here is CASSQESRLGPGMNTEAFF. CDR3 nucleotide sequence: TGTGCCAGCAGCCAAGAGTCCCGACTGGGGCCAGGCATGAACACTGAAGCTTTCTTT.

The chain uses TRBV7-9 and TRBJ1-1; 10 nucleotides agree with TRBD1. CDR1 is SEHNR and CDR2 is FQNEAQ in the germline V gene (reference sequence). This CDR3 region has 14 residues. V lost 2 bases and J lost 6; bases outside the gene matches: 3. Written as DNA, the CDR3 is TGTGCCAGCAGCTTATCGACAGGGGGCGCTGAAGCTTTCTTT. This codes for CASSLSTGGAEAFF.

The chain joins TRBV6-5 to TRBJ1-2, with 8 positions matching TRBD1. The CDR3 is 12 amino acids. In germline, CDR1 is MNHEY, CDR2 SVGAGI. V trimming: 5 bases; J trimming: 10 bases; junction bases outside the gene matches: 6. CDR3: CASSLDRGSYTF. CDR3 in DNA: TGTGCCAGCAGTCTCGACAGGGGATCCTACACCTTC.

The rearrangement joins TRBV19 to TRBJ2-1; D perhaps matches TRBD2 (5 bases). There are 14 residues in the CDR3. CDR1 is LNHDA, CDR2 SQIVND, per germline (reference sequence). V was clipped by 5 bases and J by 6 bases, with 14 bases between them. The CDR3 is CASSLSLVINEQFF. The CDR3, as DNA: TGTGCCAGTAGTTTATCACTAGTCATCAATGAGCAGTTCTTC.

The chain links TRBV5-1 to TRBJ1-5, with a tentative D call TRBD1 (5 bases). The germline CDR1 and CDR2 sequences are SGHRS and YFSETQ. This CDR3 region has 14 residues. Trimming stripped 0 bases from V and 10 bases from J, with 14 bases between. CDR3 DNA sequence: TGCGCCAGCAGCTTGGGGGGAATAGGGGATCCCCAGCATTTT. Its protein product is CASSLGGIGDPQHF.

This rearrangement joins TRBV15 to TRBJ2-1; D possibly corresponds to TRBD1 (6 bases). V was shortened by 4 bases and J by 5 bases, with 9 bases between the two germline ends. Germline V gene lookup returns CDR1 LNHNV and CDR2 YYDKDF (reference sequence). CDR3 length: 13 residues. The CDR3 reads CATSKWTDNEQFF. In DNA, the CDR3 is TGTGCCACCAGCAAATGGACAGACAATGAGCAGTTCTTC.

The chain carries TRBV6-1 and TRBJ1-1; 8 bases map to TRBD1. The CDR3 has 12 residues. Germline V lookup: CDR1 MNHNS, CDR2 SASEGT. V trimming: 4 bases; J trimming: 8 bases; junction bases outside the gene matches: 3. The DNA of the CDR3 is TGTGCCAGCAGTGTTACAGGGGGGGAAGCTTTCTTT. This codes for CASSVTGGEAFF.